This T cell receptor (beta chain) was recorded in a study of blood T cell repertoires in COVID-19. About the study: The origin of the acute and convalescent COVID-19 samples was the United States, Italy and Spain. PBMCs, B-cell-depleted T cells, or T cells provided the cDNA or gDNA that made up the material.

In the source study's methods: For nucleated cells, counts were estimated from reference gene primer amplification. Assay: immunoSEQ multiplex PCR; the TCRdb copy retains only in-frame clones and omits some. V and J calls and clone size come straight from that table; D and trimming were deduced from the DNA. The sample lists hundreds of thousands of clones, nearly 90% occurring once. Per germline, CDR1 SEHNR and CDR2 FQNEAQ (reference sequence). This CDR3 contains 18 residues. The ends lost 2 bases at V and 0 bases at J; junction bases unmatched: 6. The chain carries TRBV7-9 and TRBJ2-6, with 8 bases identical to TRBD2. Sample: peripheral blood. This sequence was found in a human donor in a cohort sampled during active COVID-19. As DNA, the CDR3 is TGTGCCAGCAGCTTATCAAGCGGGAGAGCCTCTGGGGCCAACGTCCTGACTTTC. It specifies CASSLSSGRASGANVLTF.